This T cell receptor (beta chain) appears in the sequencing data of a study of monozygotic twins with inflammatory bowel disease. Reprocessing the 5' RACE reads, TCRdb reports a single entry for every CDR3 protein and omits DNA. The data show 140,000 to 150,000 distinct CDR3 sequences, and the top ten clones hold 0.95% to 1.5%. This CDR3 comprises 16 residues. Germline CDR1 is MNHEY and CDR2 is SVGEGT. The V call is TRBV6-2 or TRBV6-3, the J call TRBJ2-2; TCRdb outputs TRBD1, but without DNA this stays unchecked. This clonotype was sampled from a human donor with ulcerative colitis or Crohn's disease, or a healthy co-twin of an affected twin (not recorded which). Sequenced material: blood. CDR3 loop: CASSKGRDANTGELFF.